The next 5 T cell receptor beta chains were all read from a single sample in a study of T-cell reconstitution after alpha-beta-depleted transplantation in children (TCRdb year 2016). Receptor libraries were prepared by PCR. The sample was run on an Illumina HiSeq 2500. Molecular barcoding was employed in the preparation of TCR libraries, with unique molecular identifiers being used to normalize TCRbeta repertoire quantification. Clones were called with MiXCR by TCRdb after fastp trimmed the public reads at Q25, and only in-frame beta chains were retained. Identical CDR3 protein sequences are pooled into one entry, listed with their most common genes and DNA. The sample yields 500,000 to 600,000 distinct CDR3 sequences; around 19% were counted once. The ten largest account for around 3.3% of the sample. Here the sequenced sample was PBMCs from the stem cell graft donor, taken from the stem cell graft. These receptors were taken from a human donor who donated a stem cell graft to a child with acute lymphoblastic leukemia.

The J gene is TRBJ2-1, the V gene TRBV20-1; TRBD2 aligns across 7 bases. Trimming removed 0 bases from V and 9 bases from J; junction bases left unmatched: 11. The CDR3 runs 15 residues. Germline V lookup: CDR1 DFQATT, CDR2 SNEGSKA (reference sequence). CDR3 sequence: CSARDIGLDGGEQFF. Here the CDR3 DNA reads TGCAGTGCTAGAGATATAGGACTAGACGGGGGTGAGCAGTTCTTC.

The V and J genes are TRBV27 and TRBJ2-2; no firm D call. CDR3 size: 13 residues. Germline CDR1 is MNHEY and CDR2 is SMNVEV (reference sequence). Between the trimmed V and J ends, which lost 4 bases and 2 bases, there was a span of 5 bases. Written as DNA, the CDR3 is TGTGCCAGCAGTTCACATAACACCGGGGAGCTGTTTTTT. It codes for CASSSHNTGELFF.

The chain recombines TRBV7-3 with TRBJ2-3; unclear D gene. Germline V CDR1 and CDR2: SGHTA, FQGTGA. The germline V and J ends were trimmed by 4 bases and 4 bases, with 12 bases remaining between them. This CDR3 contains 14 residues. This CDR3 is CASSSLDPPDTQYF. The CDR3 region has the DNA TGTGCCAGCAGCTCCTTAGATCCCCCAGATACGCAGTATTTT.

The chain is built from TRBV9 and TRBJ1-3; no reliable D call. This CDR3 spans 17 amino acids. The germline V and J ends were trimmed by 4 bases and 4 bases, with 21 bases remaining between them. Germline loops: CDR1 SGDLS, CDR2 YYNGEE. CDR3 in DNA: TGTGCCAGCAGCATCGGGATGAACTCTATCCGGGGAAACACCATATATTTT. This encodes CASSIGMNSIRGNTIYF. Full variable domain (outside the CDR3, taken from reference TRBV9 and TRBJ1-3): DSGVTQTPKHLITATGQRVTLRCSPRSGDLSVYWYQQSLDQGLQFLIQYYNGEERAKGNILERFSAQQFPDLHSELNLSSLELGDSALYFCASSIGMNSIRGNTIYFGEGSWLTVV.

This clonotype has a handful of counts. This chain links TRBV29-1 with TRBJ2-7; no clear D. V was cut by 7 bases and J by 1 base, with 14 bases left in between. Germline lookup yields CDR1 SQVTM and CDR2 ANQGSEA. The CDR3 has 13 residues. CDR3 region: CSAMEAISYEQYF. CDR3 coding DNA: TGCAGCGCTATGGAAGCCATTTCCTACGAGCAGTACTTC.